One sample yielded the 3 T cell receptor beta chains listed below, sequenced in a study of cytomegalovirus exposure and HLA in healthy donors. Researchers ran the PCR with 60 Vbeta and 13 Jbeta primers. Assay used: immunoSEQ multiplex PCR; TCRdb lists only in-frame clones, some missing. The repertoire holds about 160,000 clones, with 76% as singletons. Specimen: PBMCs. Every receptor here comes from a man aged 55 to 69 in good health and CMV-seronegative.

This chain joins TRBV4-3 and TRBJ1-2; perhaps TRBD1 as D (6 bases). Germline assignment: CDR1 LGHNA and CDR2 YSLEER. V dropped 2 bases and J dropped 4 bases, with 8 bases sitting between them. This CDR3 spans 13 amino acids. CDR3: CASSQTGSYGYTF. The CDR3 nucleotides read TGCGCCAGCAGCCAAACAGGGTCCTATGGCTACACCTTC.

The rearrangement uses TRBV27 and TRBJ2-2, with D tentatively TRBD2 (6 bases). The CDR3 covers 13 residues. CDR1 is MNHEY and CDR2 is SMNVEV in the germline V gene (reference sequence). V lost 6 bases and J 7 bases, leaving 12 bases between the germline ends. CDR3 DNA: TGTGCCAGCAGGGCTCCCGGGGGCGGGGAGCTGTTTTTT. Protein: CASRAPGGGELFF.

V and J are TRBV14 and TRBJ1-1; the D is unclear. Germline values: CDR1 SGHDN, CDR2 FVKESK. The CDR3 length is 17 residues. The V end was cut by 1 base, the J end by 0 bases, with 15 bases between. CDR3 DNA: TGTGCCAGCAGCCAAGCCGTCATGGCAGGTCTGAACACTGAAGCTTTCTTT. This translates into CASSQAVMAGLNTEAFF. The full variable domain, completed using reference TRBV14 and TRBJ1-1, is EAGVTQFPSHSVIEKGQTVTLRCDPISGHDNLYWYRRVMGKEIKFLLHFVKESKQDESGMPNNRFLAERTGGTYSTLKVQPAELEDSGVYFCASSQAVMAGLNTEAFFGQGTRLTVV.